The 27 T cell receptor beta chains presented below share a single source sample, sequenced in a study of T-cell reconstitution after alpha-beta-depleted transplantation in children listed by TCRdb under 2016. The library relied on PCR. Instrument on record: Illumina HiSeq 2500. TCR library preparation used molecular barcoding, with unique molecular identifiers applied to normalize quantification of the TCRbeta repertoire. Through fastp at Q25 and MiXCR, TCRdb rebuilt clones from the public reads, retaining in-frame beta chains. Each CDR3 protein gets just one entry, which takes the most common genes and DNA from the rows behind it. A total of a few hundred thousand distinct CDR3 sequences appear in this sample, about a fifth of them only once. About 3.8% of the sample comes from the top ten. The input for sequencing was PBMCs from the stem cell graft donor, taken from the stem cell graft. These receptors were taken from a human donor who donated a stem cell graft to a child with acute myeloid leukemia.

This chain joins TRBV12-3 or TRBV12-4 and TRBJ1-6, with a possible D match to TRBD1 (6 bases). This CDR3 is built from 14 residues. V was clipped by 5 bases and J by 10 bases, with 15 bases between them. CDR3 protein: CASSPGARDSPLHF. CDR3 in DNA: TGTGCCAGCAGTCCAGGGGCACGGGACTCACCCCTCCACTTT.

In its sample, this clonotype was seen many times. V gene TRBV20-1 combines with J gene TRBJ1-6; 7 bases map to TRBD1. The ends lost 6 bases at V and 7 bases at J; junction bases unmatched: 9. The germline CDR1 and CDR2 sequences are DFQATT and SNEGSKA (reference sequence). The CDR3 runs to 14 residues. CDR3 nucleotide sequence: TGCAGTGCGAGGACAGGATCGCAGAATTCACCCCTCCACTTT. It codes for CSARTGSQNSPLHF.

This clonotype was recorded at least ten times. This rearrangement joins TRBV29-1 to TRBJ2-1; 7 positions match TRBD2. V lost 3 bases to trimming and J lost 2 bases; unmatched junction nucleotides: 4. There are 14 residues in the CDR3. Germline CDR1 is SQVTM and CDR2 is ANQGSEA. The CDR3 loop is CSVDSGLAYNEQFF. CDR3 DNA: TGCAGCGTTGATAGCGGGCTCGCCTACAATGAGCAGTTCTTC.

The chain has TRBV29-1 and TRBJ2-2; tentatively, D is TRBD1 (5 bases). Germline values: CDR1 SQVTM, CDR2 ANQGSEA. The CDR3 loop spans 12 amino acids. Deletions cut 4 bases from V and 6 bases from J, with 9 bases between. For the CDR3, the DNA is TGCAGCGTTGGCAGGGAACCCGGGGAGCTGTTTTTT. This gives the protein CSVGREPGELFF.

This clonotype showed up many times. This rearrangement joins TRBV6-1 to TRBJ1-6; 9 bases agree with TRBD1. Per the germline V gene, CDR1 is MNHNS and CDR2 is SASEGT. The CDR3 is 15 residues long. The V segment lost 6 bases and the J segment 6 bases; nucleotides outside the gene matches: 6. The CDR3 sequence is CASREPGQGNSPLHF. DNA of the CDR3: TGTGCCAGCAGGGAACCGGGACAGGGTAATTCACCCCTCCACTTT.

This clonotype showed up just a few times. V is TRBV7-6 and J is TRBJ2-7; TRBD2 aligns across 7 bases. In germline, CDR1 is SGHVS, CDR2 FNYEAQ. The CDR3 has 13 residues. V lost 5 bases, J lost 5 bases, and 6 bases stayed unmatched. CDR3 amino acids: CASSTLGGDEQYF. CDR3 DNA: TGTGCCAGCAGCACCCTGGGGGGGGACGAGCAGTACTTC. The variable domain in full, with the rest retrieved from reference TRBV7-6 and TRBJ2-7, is GAGVSQSPRYKVTKRGQDVALRCDPISGHVSLYWYRQALGQGPEFLTYFNYEAQQDKSGLPNDRFSAERPEGSISTLTIQRTEQRDSAMYRCASSTLGGDEQYFGPGTRLTVT.

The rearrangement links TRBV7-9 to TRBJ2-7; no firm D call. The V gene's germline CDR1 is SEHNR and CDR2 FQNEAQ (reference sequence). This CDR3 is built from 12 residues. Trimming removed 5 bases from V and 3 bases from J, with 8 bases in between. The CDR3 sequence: CASSKTIYEQYF. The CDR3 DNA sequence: TGTGCCAGCAGCAAAACCATCTACGAGCAGTACTTC. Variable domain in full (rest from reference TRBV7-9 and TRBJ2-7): DTGVSQNPRHKITKRGQNVTFRCDPISEHNRLYWYRQTLGQGPEFLTYFQNEAQLEKSRLLSDRFSAERPKGSFSTLEIQRTEQGDSAMYLCASSKTIYEQYFGPGTRLTVT.

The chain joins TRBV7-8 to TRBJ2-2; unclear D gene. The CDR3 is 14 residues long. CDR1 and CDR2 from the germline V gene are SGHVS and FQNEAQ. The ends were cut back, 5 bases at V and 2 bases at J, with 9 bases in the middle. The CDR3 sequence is CASSPVLNTGELFF. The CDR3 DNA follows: TGTGCCAGCAGCCCTGTCCTAAACACCGGGGAGCTGTTTTTT.

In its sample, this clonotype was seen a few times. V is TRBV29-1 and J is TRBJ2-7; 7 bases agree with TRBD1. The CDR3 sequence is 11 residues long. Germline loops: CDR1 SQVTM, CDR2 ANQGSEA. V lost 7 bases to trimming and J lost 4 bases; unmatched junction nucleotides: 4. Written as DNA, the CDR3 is TGCAGCGCGATCAGGGGGTACGAGCAGTACTTC. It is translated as CSAIRGYEQYF.

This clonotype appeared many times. DNA of the CDR3: TGCGCCAGCAGCTCAACGGGACTAGCGGGAGCCCCGAGCTCCTACAATGAGCAGTTCTTC. Its protein is CASSSTGLAGAPSSYNEQFF. The V gene is TRBV5-1, the J gene TRBJ2-1; 14 nucleotides line up with TRBD2. Germline V gene sequence: CDR1 SGHRS, CDR2 YFSETQ. Losses at the gene ends were 3 bases for V and 0 bases for J; bases not matched to a gene: 11. The CDR3 consists of 20 residues.

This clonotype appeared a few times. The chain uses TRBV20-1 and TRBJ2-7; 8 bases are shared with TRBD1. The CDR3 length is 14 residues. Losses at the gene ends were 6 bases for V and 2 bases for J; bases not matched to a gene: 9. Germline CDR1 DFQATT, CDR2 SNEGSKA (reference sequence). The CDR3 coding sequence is TGCAGTGCAAGCTCACCGGGACAGGCCTACGAGCAGTACTTC. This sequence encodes CSASSPGQAYEQYF.

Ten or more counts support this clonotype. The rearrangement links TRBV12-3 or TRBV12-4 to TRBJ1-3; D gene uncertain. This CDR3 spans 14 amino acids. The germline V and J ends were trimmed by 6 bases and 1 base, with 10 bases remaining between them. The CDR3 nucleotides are TGTGCCAGCAGGTTTCTGGGTTCTGGAAACACCATATATTTT. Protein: CASRFLGSGNTIYF.

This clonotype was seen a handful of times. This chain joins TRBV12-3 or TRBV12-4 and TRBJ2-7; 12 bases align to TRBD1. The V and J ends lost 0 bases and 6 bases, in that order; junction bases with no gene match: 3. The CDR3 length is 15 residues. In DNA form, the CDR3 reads TGTGCCAGCAGTTTAGCCGGGACAGGGGGCGGCGAGCAGTACTTC. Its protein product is CASSLAGTGGGEQYF.

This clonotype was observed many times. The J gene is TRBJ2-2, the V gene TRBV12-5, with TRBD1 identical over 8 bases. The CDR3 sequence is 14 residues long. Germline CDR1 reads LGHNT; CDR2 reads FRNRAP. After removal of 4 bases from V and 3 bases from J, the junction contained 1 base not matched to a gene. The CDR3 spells CASGSGGDTGELFF. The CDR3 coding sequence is TGTGCTAGTGGTTCAGGGGGCGACACCGGGGAGCTGTTTTTT.

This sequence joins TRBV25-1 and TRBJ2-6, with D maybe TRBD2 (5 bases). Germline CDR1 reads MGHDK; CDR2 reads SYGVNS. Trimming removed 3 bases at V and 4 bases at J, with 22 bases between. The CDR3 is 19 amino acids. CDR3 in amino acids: CASSDSSPLRRPGANVLTF. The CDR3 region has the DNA TGTGCCAGCAGTGATTCTAGCCCTCTTAGGAGGCCCGGGGCCAACGTCCTGACTTTC.

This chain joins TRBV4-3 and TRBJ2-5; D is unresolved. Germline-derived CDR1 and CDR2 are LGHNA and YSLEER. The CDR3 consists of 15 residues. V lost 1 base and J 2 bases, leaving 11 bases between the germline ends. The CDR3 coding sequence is TGCGCCAGCAGCCAAGGTTTGGTACTGCAAGAGACCCAGTACTTC. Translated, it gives CASSQGLVLQETQYF.

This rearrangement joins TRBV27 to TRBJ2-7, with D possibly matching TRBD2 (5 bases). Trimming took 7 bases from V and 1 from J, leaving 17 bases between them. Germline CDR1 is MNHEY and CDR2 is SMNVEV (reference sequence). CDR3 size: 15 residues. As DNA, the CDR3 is TGTGCCAGCACCCACTCGGCTAGCTGGTCCTACGAGCAGTACTTC. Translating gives CASTHSASWSYEQYF.

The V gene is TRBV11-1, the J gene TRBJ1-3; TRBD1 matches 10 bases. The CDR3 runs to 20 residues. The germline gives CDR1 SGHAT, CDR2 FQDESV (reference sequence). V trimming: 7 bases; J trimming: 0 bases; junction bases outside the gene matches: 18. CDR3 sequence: CASIPAGTGVPTGSGNTIYF. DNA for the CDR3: TGTGCCAGCATCCCGGCTGGGACAGGGGTCCCTACCGGCTCTGGAAACACCATATATTTT.

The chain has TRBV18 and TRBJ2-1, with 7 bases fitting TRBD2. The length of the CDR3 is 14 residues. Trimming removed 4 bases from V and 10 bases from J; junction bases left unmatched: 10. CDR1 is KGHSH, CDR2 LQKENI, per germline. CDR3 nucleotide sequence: TGTGCCAGCTCACTCGGGAGGCCAATAGCCGAGCAGTTCTTC. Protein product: CASSLGRPIAEQFF.

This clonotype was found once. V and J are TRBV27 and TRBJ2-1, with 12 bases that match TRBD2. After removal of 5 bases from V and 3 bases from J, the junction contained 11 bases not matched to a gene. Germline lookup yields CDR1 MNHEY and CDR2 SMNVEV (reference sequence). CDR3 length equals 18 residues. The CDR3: CASSTTSGRPENYNEQFF. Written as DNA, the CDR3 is TGTGCCAGCAGTACGACTAGCGGGAGACCCGAAAACTACAATGAGCAGTTCTTC.

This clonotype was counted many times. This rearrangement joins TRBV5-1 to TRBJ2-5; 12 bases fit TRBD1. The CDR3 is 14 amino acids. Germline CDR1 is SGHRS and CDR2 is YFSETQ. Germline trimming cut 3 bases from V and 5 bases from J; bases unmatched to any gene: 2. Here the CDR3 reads CASSSGQGAETQYF. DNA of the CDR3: TGCGCCAGCAGCTCGGGACAGGGGGCGGAGACCCAGTACTTC.

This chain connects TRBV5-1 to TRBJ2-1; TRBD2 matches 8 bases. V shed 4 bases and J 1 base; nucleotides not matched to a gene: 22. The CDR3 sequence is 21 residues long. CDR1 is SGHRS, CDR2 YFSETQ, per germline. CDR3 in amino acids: CASSANFTAGVWRSSYNEQFF. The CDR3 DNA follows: TGCGCCAGCAGCGCCAACTTTACAGCGGGAGTTTGGAGGTCTTCCTACAATGAGCAGTTCTTC. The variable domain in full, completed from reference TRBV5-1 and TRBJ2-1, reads KAGVTQTPRYLIKTRGQQVTLSCSPISGHRSVSWYQQTPGQGLQFLFEYFSETQRNKGNFPGRFSGRQFSNSRSEMNVSTLELGDSALYLCASSANFTAGVWRSSYNEQFFGPGTRLTVL.

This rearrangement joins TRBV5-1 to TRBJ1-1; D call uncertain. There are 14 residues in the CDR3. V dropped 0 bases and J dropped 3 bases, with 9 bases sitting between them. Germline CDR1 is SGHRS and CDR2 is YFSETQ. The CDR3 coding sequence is TGCGCCAGCAGCTTGGCGGCAGACCACACTGAAGCTTTCTTT. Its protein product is CASSLAADHTEAFF.

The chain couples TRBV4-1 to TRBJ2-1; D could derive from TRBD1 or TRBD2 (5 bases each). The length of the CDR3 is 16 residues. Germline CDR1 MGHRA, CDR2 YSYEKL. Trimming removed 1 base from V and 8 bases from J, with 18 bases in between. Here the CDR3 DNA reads TGCGCCAGCAGCCAAGGGGTAGGGGTGAGGGGCGATGAGCAGTTCTTC. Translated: CASSQGVGVRGDEQFF.

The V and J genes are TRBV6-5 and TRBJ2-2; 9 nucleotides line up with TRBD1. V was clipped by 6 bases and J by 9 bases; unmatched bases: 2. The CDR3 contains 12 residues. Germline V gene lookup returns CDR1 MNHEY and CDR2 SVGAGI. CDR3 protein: CASRGQGRELFF. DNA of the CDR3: TGTGCCAGCAGGGGACAGGGCAGGGAGCTGTTTTTT.

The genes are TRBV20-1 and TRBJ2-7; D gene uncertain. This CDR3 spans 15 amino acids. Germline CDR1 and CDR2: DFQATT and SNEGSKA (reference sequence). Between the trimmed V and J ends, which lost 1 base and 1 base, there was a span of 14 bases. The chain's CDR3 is CSARARILLSYEQYF. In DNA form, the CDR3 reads TGCAGTGCTAGAGCCCGGATATTGCTATCCTACGAGCAGTACTTC.

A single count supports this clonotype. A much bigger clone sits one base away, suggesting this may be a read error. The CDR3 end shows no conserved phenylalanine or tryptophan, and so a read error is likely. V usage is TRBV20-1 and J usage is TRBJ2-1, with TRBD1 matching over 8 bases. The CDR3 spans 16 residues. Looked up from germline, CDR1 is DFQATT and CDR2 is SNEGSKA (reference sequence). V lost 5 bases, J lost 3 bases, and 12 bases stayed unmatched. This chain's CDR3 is CSARPVQGAGYNEQFY. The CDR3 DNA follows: TGCAGTGCTCGCCCAGTCCAGGGGGCTGGCTACAATGAGCAGTTCTAC.